The 11 T cell receptor beta chains below were found in one sample sequenced in a study of response to subunit inactivated influenza vaccine. Each CDR3 protein is one row after TCRdb ran MiXCR on the RT-PCR reads. The repertoire holds just under 250,000 distinct CDR3 sequences, over 9% seen once, with about 7.8% in the top ten. Sample: non-naive T cells sorted from PBMCs, taken around two weeks before vaccination. All receptors derive from a man between 50 and 59 years old who received an inactivated influenza vaccine.

The chain combines TRBV27 with TRBJ1-1, with 7 bases that match TRBD1. This CDR3 is built from 11 residues. With 6 bases clipped from V and 11 bases from J, the junction kept 6 bases outside the gene matches. Germline V gene data show CDR1 as MNHEY and CDR2 as SMNVEV (reference sequence). Here the CDR3 DNA reads TGTGCCAGCAGGACCGGGACAGTTGCTTTCTTT. Amino acids: CASRTGTVAFF.

This clonotype was picked up a small number of times. V and J are TRBV20-1 and TRBJ2-1; 7 positions agree with TRBD2. There are 13 residues in the CDR3. Per germline, CDR1 DFQATT and CDR2 SNEGSKA (reference sequence). V lost 1 base, J lost 8 bases, and 5 bases stayed unmatched. CDR3 sequence (DNA): TGCAGTGCTAGAGCGACTAGCCGCCATGAGCAGTTCTTC. This encodes CSARATSRHEQFF.

This clonotype was seen more than once but under ten times. The chain carries TRBV4-2 and TRBJ2-1; no firm D call. This CDR3 contains 15 residues. V was pared by 6 bases and J by 6 bases, with 18 bases between. The germline gives CDR1 LGHNA, CDR2 YNFKEQ. The CDR3 region has the DNA TGTGCCAGCAGTCAGAGTGCACTCTGGGGCAATGAGCAGTTCTTC. Its translation: CASSQSALWGNEQFF.

The chain has TRBV3-1 and TRBJ1-2; possibly TRBD1 for D (5 bases). The CDR3 is made up of 15 amino acids. Germline V CDR1 and CDR2: LGHDT, YNNKEL (reference sequence). With 4 bases removed from V and 6 bases from J, the gap between germline ends came to 18 bases. The CDR3 bases are TGTGCCAGCAGCCCTATAGGAGGGGCAGGGAATGGCTACACCTTC. It yields the protein CASSPIGGAGNGYTF.

In its sample, this clonotype was seen many times. This chain links TRBV10-3 with TRBJ2-2, with D perhaps matching TRBD2 (6 bases). The germline CDR1 and CDR2 sequences are ENHRY and SYGVKD. The CDR3 has 16 amino acids. V was pared by 6 bases and J by 5 bases, with 19 bases between. CDR3 amino acids: CAIRPEGLKLTGELFF. The CDR3 DNA sequence: TGTGCCATCAGGCCTGAGGGACTCAAACTTACCGGGGAGCTGTTTTTT.

As concerns this clonotype: A read error may be the cause here, since a much bigger clone is one base away. CDR3 residues: CASSLVLWRGSGDTQYF. Here the CDR3 DNA reads TGTGCCAGCAGCTTAGTCCTTTGGCGGGGGTCGGGAGATACGCAGTATTTT. The chain recombines TRBV7-8 with TRBJ2-3; 7 nucleotides align to TRBD2. The V segment lost 1 base and the J segment 5 bases; nucleotides outside the gene matches: 12. In germline, CDR1 is SGHVS, CDR2 FQNEAQ. This CDR3 has 17 amino acids.

The genes are TRBV3-1 and TRBJ2-7; D possibly corresponds to TRBD2 (5 bases). The CDR3 loop spans 15 amino acids. Germline values: CDR1 LGHDT, CDR2 YNNKEL (reference sequence). V lost 4 bases to trimming and J lost 0 bases, with 13 bases between them. CDR3: CASSPSGLLSYEQYF. Here the CDR3 DNA reads TGTGCCAGCAGCCCCTCCGGACTCCTCTCCTACGAGCAGTACTTC.

V usage is TRBV29-1 and J usage is TRBJ2-3; a weak D match, TRBD1 (5 bases). V was cut by 6 bases and J by 2 bases, with 18 bases left in between. CDR1 is SQVTM and CDR2 is ANQGSEA in the germline V gene. The CDR3 has 15 amino acids. CDR3 DNA: TGCAGCGTGAAATCCCGGACAACCGTCACAGATACGCAGTATTTT. It translates to CSVKSRTTVTDTQYF.

V gene TRBV9 combines with J gene TRBJ2-1; TRBD2 matches 13 bases. The junction had 15 bases not matched to a gene; V was cut back by 6 bases and J by 9 bases. The CDR3 has 17 amino acids. Germline CDR1 reads SGDLS; CDR2 reads YYNGEE. The CDR3 is CASTPHPGTSGTGEQFF. CDR3 nucleotides: TGTGCCAGCACCCCACATCCCGGGACTAGCGGGACGGGTGAGCAGTTCTTC.

The V gene is TRBV10-3, the J gene TRBJ2-2; D not resolved. CDR3 length: 11 residues. With 4 bases removed from V and 5 bases from J, the gap between germline ends came to 2 bases. Germline V gives CDR1 ENHRY, CDR2 SYGVKD. CDR3 protein: CAISGTGELFF. The CDR3 DNA reads TGTGCCATCAGTGGAACCGGGGAGCTGTTTTTT.

This rearrangement joins TRBV11-2 to TRBJ2-7; D remains unclear. CDR1 and CDR2 (germline): SGHAT, FQNNGV. This CDR3 region has 13 residues. The ends were cut back, 2 bases at V and 2 bases at J, with 7 bases in the middle. The CDR3 region has the DNA TGTGCCAGCAGCTTAACTGATACCTACGAGCAGTACTTC. It translates to CASSLTDTYEQYF.